Each of the 3 T cell receptor beta chains below was sequenced from the same sample in a study of metastatic and nonmetastatic thyroid tumors. Via MiXCR, TCRdb re-called the PCR reads. This sample has about 70,000 clones, with around 18% found just once. Thyroid surgery took place with no prior treatment in any patient. The sequenced sample consisted of blood. The receptor source for this set is a female donor with papillary thyroid cancer or a benign thyroid nodule (not recorded which). Some clones in this sample may be carry-over from other donors' samples.

In the case of this clone: One junction end disagrees with the germline gene, perhaps due to a read error. This chain links TRBV5-1 with TRBJ2-3; perhaps TRBD1 as D (5 bases). Germline lookup yields CDR1 SGHRS and CDR2 YFSETQ. This CDR3 region has 14 residues. CDR3 amino acids: CASSPGQGTYTQYF. The CDR3 region has the DNA TGCGCCAGCAGCCCTGGGCAGGGCACATATACGCAGTATTTT. Full variable domain (remainder filled in from reference TRBV5-1 and TRBJ2-3): KAGVTQTPRYLIKTRGQQVTLSCSPISGHRSVSWYQQTPGQGLQFLFEYFSETQRNKGNFPGRFSGRQFSNSRSEMNVSTLELGDSALYLCASSPGQGTYTQYFGPGTRLTVL.

The sample holds many counts of this clone. CDR3 sequence (DNA): TGTGCCAGCAGCGGGATTGTGGCTGAAGCTTTCTTT. Translated, it gives CASSGIVAEAFF. The J gene is TRBJ1-1, the V gene TRBV12-3 or TRBV12-4; D call uncertain. The CDR3 has 12 amino acids. V was trimmed by 6 bases and J by 6 bases, leaving 11 bases between them.

This clone was recorded many times. The V call is TRBV5-1, the J call TRBJ1-2; TRBD1 agrees at 10 bases. Germline values: CDR1 SGHRS, CDR2 YFSETQ. This CDR3 is 15 amino acids long. The J segment lost 4 bases and the V segment lost 4 bases, leaving 7 bases of the junction unmatched. CDR3 residues: CASSADRGGSYGYTF. As DNA, the CDR3 is TGCGCCAGCAGCGCGGACAGGGGGGGATCCTATGGCTACACCTTC.